This paragraph covers one T cell receptor (beta chain) sequence. These data come from a study of T cells in Graves' hyperthyroidism and ophthalmopathy. The CDR3 is made up of 14 amino acids. Trimming removed 1 base from V and 4 bases from J, with 10 bases in between. Germline V gene lookup returns CDR1 LGHNA and CDR2 YNFKEQ. Researchers amplified the TCR beta CDR3 regions from RNA transcripts. First-round RT-PCR with HTBI primers amplified the TCR CDR3 region. In TCRdb, the multiplex PCR reads were re-called with MiXCR into one record per CDR3 protein. The data contain over 700,000 distinct CDR3 sequences, approximately 40% of them singletons.

The receptor comes from a man younger than 30 with Graves' hyperthyroidism. Sample: blood. The V call is TRBV4-2, the J call TRBJ2-5; TRBD1 might be the D (5 bases). CDR3 sequence reads: CASSQVKQAETQYF. The DNA for the CDR3 is TGTGCCAGCAGCCAAGTCAAACAGGCAGAGACCCAGTACTTC.